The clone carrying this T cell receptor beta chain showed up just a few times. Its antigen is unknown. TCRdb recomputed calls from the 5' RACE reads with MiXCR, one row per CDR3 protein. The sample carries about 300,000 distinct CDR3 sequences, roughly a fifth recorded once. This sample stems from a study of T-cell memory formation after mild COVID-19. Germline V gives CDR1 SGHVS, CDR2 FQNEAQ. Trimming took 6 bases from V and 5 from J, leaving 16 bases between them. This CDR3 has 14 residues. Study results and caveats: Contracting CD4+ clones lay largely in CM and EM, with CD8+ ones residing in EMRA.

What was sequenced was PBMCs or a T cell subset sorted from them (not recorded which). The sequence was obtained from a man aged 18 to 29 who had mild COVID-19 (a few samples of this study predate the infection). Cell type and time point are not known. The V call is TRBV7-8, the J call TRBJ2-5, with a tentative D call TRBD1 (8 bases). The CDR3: CASSRDRGGETQYF. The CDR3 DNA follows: TGTGCCAGCAGTCGAGACAGGGGAGGGGAGACCCAGTACTTC.